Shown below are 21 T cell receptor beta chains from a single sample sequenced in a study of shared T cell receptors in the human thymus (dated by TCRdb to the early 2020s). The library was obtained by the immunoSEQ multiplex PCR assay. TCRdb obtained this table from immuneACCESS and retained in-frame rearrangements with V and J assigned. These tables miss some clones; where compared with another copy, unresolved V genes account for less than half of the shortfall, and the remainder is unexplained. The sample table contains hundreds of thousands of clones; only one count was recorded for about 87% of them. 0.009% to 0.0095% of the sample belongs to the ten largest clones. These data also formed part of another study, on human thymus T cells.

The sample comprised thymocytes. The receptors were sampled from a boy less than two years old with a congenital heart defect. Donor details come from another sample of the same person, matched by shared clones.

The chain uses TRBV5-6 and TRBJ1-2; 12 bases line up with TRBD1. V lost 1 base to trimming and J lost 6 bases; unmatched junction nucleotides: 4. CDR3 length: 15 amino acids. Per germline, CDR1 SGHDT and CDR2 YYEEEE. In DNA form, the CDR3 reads TGTGCCAGCAGCTTGAGGGACAGGGGGCGTGATGGCTACACCTTC. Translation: CASSLRDRGRDGYTF.

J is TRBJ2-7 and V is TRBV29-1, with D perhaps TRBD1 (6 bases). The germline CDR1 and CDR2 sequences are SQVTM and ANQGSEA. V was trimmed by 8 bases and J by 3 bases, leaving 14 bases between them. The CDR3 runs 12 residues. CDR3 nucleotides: TGCAGCCCTAGGACAGAAGACTACGAGCAGTACTTC. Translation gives CSPRTEDYEQYF.

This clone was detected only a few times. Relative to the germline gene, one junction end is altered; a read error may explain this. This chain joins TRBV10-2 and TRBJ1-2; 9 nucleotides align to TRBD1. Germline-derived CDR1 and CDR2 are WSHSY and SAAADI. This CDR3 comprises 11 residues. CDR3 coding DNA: TGCGCCAGCGGGGACAGGGATGGCTACCCCTTC. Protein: CASGDRDGYPF.

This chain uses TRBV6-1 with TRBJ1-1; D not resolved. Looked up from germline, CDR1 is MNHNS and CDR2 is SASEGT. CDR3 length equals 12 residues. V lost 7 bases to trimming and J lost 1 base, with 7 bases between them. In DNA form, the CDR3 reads TGTGCCAGCAACAGAGCGAACACTGAAGCTTTCTTT. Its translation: CASNRANTEAFF.

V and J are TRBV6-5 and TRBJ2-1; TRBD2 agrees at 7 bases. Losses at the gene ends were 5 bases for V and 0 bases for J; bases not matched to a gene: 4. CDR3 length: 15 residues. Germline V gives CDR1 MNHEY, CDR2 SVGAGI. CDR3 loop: CASSLSGISYNEQFF. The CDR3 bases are TGTGCCAGCAGTCTAAGCGGGATCTCCTACAATGAGCAGTTCTTC.

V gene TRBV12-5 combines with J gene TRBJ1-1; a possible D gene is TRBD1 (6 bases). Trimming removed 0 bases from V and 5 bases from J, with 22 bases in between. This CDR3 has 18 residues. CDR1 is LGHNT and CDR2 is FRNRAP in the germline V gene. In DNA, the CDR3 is TGTGCTAGTGGTTTGGTTGAGCTGATCAGGGGAGTGAGGACTGAAGCTTTCTTT. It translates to CASGLVELIRGVRTEAFF. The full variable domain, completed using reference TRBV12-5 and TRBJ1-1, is DARVTQTPRHKVTEMGQEVTMRCQPILGHNTVFWYRQTMMQGLELLAYFRNRAPLDDSGMPKDRFSAEMPDATLATLKIQPSEPRDSAVYFCASGLVELIRGVRTEAFFGQGTRLTVV.

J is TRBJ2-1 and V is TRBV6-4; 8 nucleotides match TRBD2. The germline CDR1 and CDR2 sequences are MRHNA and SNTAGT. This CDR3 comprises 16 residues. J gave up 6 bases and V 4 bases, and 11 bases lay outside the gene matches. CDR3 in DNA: TGTGCCAGCAGTGGGAAGGGACTAGGCCTGAGCAATGAGCAGTTCTTC. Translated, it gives CASSGKGLGLSNEQFF.

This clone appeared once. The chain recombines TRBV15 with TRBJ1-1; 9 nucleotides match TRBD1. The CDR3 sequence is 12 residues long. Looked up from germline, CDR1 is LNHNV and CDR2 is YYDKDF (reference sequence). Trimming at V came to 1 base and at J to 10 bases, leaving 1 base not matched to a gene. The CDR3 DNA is TGTGCCACCAGCAGAGGGGACAGGGCAGCTTTCTTT. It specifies CATSRGDRAAFF.

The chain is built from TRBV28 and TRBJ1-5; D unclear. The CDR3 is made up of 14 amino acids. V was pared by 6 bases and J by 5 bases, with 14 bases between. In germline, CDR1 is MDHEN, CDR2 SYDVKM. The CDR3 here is CASSPDTLDQPQHF. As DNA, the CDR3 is TGTGCCAGCAGCCCCGACACTTTGGATCAGCCCCAGCATTTT.

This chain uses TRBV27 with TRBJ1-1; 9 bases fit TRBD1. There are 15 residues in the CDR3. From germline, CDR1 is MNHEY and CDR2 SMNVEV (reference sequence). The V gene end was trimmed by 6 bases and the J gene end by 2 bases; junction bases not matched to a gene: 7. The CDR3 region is CASRPAGQGNTEAFF. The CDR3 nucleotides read TGTGCCAGCAGACCAGCGGGACAGGGTAACACTGAAGCTTTCTTT.

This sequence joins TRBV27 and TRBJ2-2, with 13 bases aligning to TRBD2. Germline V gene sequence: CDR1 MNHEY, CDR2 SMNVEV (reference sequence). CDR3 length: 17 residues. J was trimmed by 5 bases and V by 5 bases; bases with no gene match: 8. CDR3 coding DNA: TGTGCCAGCAGTCCTTTACTAGCGGGAGGGGAGACCGGGGAGCTGTTTTTT. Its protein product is CASSPLLAGGETGELFF.

The CDR3 is CASSGRTGKTTDTQYF. The DNA for the CDR3 is TGTGCCAGCAGCGGTCGGACAGGGAAGACCACAGATACGCAGTATTTT. The chain links TRBV5-6 to TRBJ2-3; TRBD1 aligns across 8 bases. Losses at the gene ends were 4 bases for V and 2 bases for J; bases not matched to a gene: 9. The germline V gene encodes CDR1 SGHDT and CDR2 YYEEEE. The CDR3 sequence is 16 residues long.

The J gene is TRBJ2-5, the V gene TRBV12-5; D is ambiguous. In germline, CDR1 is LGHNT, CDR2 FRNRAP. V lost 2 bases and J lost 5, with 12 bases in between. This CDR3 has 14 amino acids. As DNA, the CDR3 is TGTGCTAGTGGTTTGCCTCACCTAGAGGAGACCCAGTACTTC. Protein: CASGLPHLEETQYF.

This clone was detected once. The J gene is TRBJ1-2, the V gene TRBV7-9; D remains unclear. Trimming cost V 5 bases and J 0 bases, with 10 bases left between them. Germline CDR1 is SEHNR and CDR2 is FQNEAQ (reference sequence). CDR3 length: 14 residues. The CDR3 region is CASSPSAANYGYTF. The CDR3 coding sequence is TGTGCCAGCAGCCCGAGCGCAGCTAACTATGGCTACACCTTC.

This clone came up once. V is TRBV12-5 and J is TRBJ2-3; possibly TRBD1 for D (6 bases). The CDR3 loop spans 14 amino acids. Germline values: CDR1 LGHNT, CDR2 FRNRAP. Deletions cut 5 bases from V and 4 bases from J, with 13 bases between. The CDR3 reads CASGPTQGSDTQYF. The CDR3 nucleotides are TGTGCTAGTGGTCCCACACAGGGTTCAGATACGCAGTATTTT.

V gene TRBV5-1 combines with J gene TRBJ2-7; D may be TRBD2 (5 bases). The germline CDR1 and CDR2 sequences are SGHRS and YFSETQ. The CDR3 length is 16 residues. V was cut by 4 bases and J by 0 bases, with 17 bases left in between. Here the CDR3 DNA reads TGCGCCAGCAGCCTAGAACCTAGCACCTACTCCTACGAGCAGTACTTC. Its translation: CASSLEPSTYSYEQYF.

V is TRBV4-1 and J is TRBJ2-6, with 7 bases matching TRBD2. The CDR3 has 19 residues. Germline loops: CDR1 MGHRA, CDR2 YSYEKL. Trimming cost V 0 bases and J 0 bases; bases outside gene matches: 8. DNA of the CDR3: TGCGCCAGCAGCCAAGATGGTAGCGGGTCTACCTCTGGGGCCAACGTCCTGACTTTC. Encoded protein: CASSQDGSGSTSGANVLTF.

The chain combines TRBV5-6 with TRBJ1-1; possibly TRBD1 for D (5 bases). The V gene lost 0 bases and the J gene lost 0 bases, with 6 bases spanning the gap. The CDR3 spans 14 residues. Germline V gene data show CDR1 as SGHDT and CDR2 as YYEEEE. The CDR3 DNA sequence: TGTGCCAGCAGCTTGGAGGGGATGAACACTGAAGCTTTCTTT. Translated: CASSLEGMNTEAFF.

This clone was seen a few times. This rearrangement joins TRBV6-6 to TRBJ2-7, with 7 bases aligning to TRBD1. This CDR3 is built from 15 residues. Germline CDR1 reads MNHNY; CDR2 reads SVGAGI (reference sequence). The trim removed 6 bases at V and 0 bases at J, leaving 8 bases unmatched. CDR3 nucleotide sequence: TGTGCCAGCAGAACCGTCCGGGACAGCTCCTACGAGCAGTACTTC. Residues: CASRTVRDSSYEQYF.

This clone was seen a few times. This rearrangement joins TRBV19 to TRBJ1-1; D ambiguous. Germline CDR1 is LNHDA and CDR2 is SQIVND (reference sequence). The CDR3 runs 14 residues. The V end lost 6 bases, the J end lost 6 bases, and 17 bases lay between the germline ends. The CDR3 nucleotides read TGTGCCAGTAGCCTATTATCCGGGGAGGCTGAAGCTTTCTTT. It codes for CASSLLSGEAEAFF.

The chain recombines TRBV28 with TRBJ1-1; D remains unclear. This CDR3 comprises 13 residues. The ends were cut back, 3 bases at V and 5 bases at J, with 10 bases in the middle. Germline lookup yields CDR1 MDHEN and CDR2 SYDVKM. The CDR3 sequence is CASSLPGRTEAFF. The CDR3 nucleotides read TGTGCCAGCAGTTTGCCAGGAAGAACTGAAGCTTTCTTT. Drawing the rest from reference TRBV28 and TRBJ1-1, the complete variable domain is DVKVTQSSRYLVKRTGEKVFLECVQDMDHENMFWYRQDPGLGLRLIYFSYDVKMKEKGDIPEGYSVSREKKERFSLILESASTNQTSMYLCASSLPGRTEAFFGQGTRLTVV.